Shown below are 27 T cell receptor beta chains from a single sample sequenced in a study of blood T cell repertoires in COVID-19. This table comes from immunoSEQ multiplex PCR, and its TCRdb copy is limited to in-frame clones, with some not included. This table holds some 360,000 clones, roughly 89% found once. The sequenced material came from peripheral blood. These receptors all stem from a woman in her sixties or seventies with COVID-19, enrolled during active disease.

This chain joins TRBV6-2 or TRBV6-3 and TRBJ2-5; D is perhaps TRBD2 (6 bases). The CDR3 consists of 16 residues. Germline loops: CDR1 MNHEY, CDR2 SVGEGT. V was trimmed by 2 bases and J by 0 bases, leaving 13 bases between them. The CDR3 loop is CASSYAGSGYQETQYF. The CDR3 DNA sequence: TGTGCCAGCAGTTACGCAGGTAGCGGATACCAAGAGACCCAGTACTTC.

V and J are TRBV7-9 and TRBJ2-2; 7 nucleotides line up with TRBD1. This CDR3 has 13 amino acids. The germline CDR1 and CDR2 sequences are SEHNR and FQNEAQ (reference sequence). Trimming cost V 4 bases and J 6 bases; bases outside gene matches: 2. The CDR3 sequence: CASSSTGPGELFF. The CDR3 coding sequence is TGTGCCAGCAGCTCGACAGGGCCCGGGGAGCTGTTTTTT.

The chain combines TRBV7-3 with TRBJ2-3, with 11 positions matching TRBD2. Trimming removed 5 bases from V and 2 bases from J; junction bases left unmatched: 9. The CDR3 consists of 17 residues. The germline gives CDR1 SGHTA, CDR2 FQGTGA. The CDR3 region has the DNA TGTGCCAGCAGCCCTTTTTCTAGCGGGGGGTCCACAGATACGCAGTATTTT. It yields the protein CASSPFSSGGSTDTQYF. Using reference TRBV7-3 and TRBJ2-3 for the parts outside the CDR3, the full variable domain is GAGVSQTPSNKVTEKGKYVELRCDPISGHTALYWYRQSLGQGPEFLIYFQGTGAADDSGLPNDRFFAVRPEGSVSTLKIQRTERGDSAVYLCASSPFSSGGSTDTQYFGPGTRLTVL.

The DNA for the CDR3 is TGCGCCAGCAGCTTGGCCTTAGACCGAGGGACCCAGTACTTC. Translated: CASSLALDRGTQYF. The rearrangement uses TRBV5-1 and TRBJ2-5; D is unclear. The V gene's germline CDR1 is SGHRS and CDR2 YFSETQ. V lost 0 bases and J lost 7, with 13 bases in between. The CDR3 is 14 residues long.

The V call is TRBV13, the J call TRBJ2-7; D call uncertain. V dropped 0 bases and J dropped 0 bases, with 6 bases sitting between them. Germline-derived CDR1 and CDR2 are PRHDT and FYEKMQ (reference sequence). The length of the CDR3 is 14 residues. In nucleotides, the CDR3 is TGTGCCAGCAGCTTAGGTCCAGGCTCCTACGAGCAGTACTTC. Encoded protein: CASSLGPGSYEQYF.

The CDR3 nucleotides read TGTGCCAGTAGTAGGACAGGGGGCGGCTACACCTTC. This gives the protein CASSRTGGGYTF. V gene TRBV19 combines with J gene TRBJ1-2; 11 bases are a match to TRBD1. V trimming: 4 bases; J trimming: 8 bases; junction bases outside the gene matches: 0. Germline V CDR1 and CDR2: LNHDA, SQIVND (reference sequence). The CDR3 covers 12 residues.

The V call is TRBV29-1, the J call TRBJ2-7; D possibly corresponds to TRBD2 (6 bases). Trimming left V 4 bases short and J 5 bases short, with 12 bases between. Germline V gene data show CDR1 as SQVTM and CDR2 as ANQGSEA. The CDR3 extends over 12 amino acids. The CDR3 sequence is CSVGGTLDEQYF. CDR3 nucleotide sequence: TGCAGCGTTGGCGGGACCTTGGACGAGCAGTACTTC.

V gene TRBV21-1 combines with J gene TRBJ1-5; TRBD1 reflects the table's D call only, with no check against the DNA. TRBV21-1 is a known pseudogene. The CDR3 runs 17 residues. This CDR3 is CASSKGRGGQGHQPQHF. CDR3 bases: TGTGCCAGCAGCAAAGGTAGGGGGGGACAGGGGCATCAGCCCCAGCATTTT.

The rearrangement joins TRBV7-3 to TRBJ1-1; D possibly corresponds to TRBD1 (5 bases). V was clipped by 5 bases and J by 1 base, with 14 bases between them. The CDR3 extends over 15 amino acids. From germline, CDR1 is SGHTA and CDR2 FQGTGA. The CDR3 loop is CASSAGGSWNTEAFF. The CDR3 bases are TGTGCCAGCAGCGCGGGGGGTAGCTGGAACACTGAAGCTTTCTTT.

CDR3 bases: TGTGCCAGCAGTTTTGTGGGAGCCTATAATTCACCCCTCCACTTT. It specifies CASSFVGAYNSPLHF. The chain is built from TRBV28 and TRBJ1-6, with D uncertain. This CDR3 region has 15 residues. V shed 3 bases and J shed 2 bases, with 8 bases lying between them. The germline V gene encodes CDR1 MDHEN and CDR2 SYDVKM.

V usage is TRBV7-6 and J usage is TRBJ1-1, with 7 bases aligning to TRBD1. From germline, CDR1 is SGHVS and CDR2 FNYEAQ. The junction had 6 bases not matched to a gene; V was cut back by 5 bases and J by 3 bases. CDR3 size: 14 residues. The CDR3 region has the DNA TGTGCCAGCAGCCCGCGGACAGGCCACACTGAAGCTTTCTTT. It codes for CASSPRTGHTEAFF.

The V gene is TRBV19, the J gene TRBJ1-2; TRBD1 agrees at 10 bases. The CDR3 runs 15 residues. J was trimmed by 6 bases and V by 5 bases; bases with no gene match: 9. Germline V gene sequence: CDR1 LNHDA, CDR2 SQIVND (reference sequence). CDR3 sequence: CASSVLTGGGDGYTF. The CDR3 DNA reads as TGTGCCAGTAGTGTCCTGACAGGGGGCGGGGATGGCTACACCTTC.

This clone was picked up one time. The V call is TRBV7-9, the J call TRBJ2-7; 10 bases match TRBD1. J was trimmed by 5 bases and V by 3 bases; bases with no gene match: 7. Per germline, CDR1 SEHNR and CDR2 FQNEAQ (reference sequence). The CDR3 has 15 residues. CDR3 region: CASSFRQGASNEQYF. The CDR3, as DNA: TGTGCCAGCAGCTTCCGACAGGGGGCCAGCAACGAGCAGTACTTC.

This chain connects TRBV7-9 to TRBJ2-5; TRBD2 agrees at 12 bases. This CDR3 has 16 residues. Germline V gives CDR1 SEHNR, CDR2 FQNEAQ (reference sequence). Germline trimming cut 5 bases from V and 1 base from J; bases unmatched to any gene: 5. The CDR3, as DNA: TGTGCCAGCAGCAAACTAGCGGGGGGCCTCCAAGAGACCCAGTACTTC. Translated: CASSKLAGGLQETQYF.

The chain carries TRBV28 and TRBJ1-2, with D perhaps matching TRBD1 (6 bases). The CDR3 has 12 amino acids. Germline values: CDR1 MDHEN, CDR2 SYDVKM. V lost 10 bases, J lost 2 bases, and 11 bases lay in between. CDR3 amino acids: CATGQLNYGYTF. CDR3 bases: TGTGCCACCGGACAGTTGAACTATGGCTACACCTTC.

The CDR3 DNA reads as TGTGCCAGCAGCTTGGGTTTATATGACAGGGTTTCCTACGAGCAGTACTTC. Protein product: CASSLGLYDRVSYEQYF. The V gene is TRBV7-9, the J gene TRBJ2-7; 7 bases agree with TRBD1. V lost 3 bases and J lost 1; bases outside the gene matches: 12. Germline V gene lookup returns CDR1 SEHNR and CDR2 FQNEAQ (reference sequence). This CDR3 region has 17 residues.

Here the CDR3 reads CASSGRDRGNYGYTF. For the CDR3, the DNA is TGCGCCAGCAGCGGCCGGGACAGGGGGAATTATGGCTACACCTTC. The chain carries TRBV5-1 and TRBJ1-2; the match to TRBD1 covers 11 bases. The germline V gene has CDR1 SGHRS and CDR2 YFSETQ. The CDR3 is 15 amino acids. V was pared by 4 bases and J by 5 bases, with 7 bases of the junction left unmatched.

The chain carries TRBV11-2 and TRBJ2-3, with TRBD1 as a possible D gene (6 bases). This CDR3 spans 14 amino acids. Per germline, CDR1 SGHAT and CDR2 FQNNGV. Trimming cost V 5 bases and J 5 bases, with 14 bases left between them. The DNA for the CDR3 is TGTGCCAGCAGCATCCCGACAGGTATAGATACGCAGTATTTT. This encodes CASSIPTGIDTQYF.

J is TRBJ1-2 and V is TRBV5-1; 9 positions match TRBD1. V was clipped by 0 bases and J by 0 bases; unmatched bases: 3. The CDR3 contains 16 residues. Germline V gene data show CDR1 as SGHRS and CDR2 as YFSETQ. DNA of the CDR3: TGCGCCAGCAGCTTGGTGGGACAGGGAGCTAACTATGGCTACACCTTC. Amino acid sequence: CASSLVGQGANYGYTF.

This chain joins TRBV9 and TRBJ2-1; TRBD2 agrees at 12 bases. The CDR3 is 15 residues long. J lost 8 bases, V lost 4 bases, and 7 bases had no gene match. Germline CDR1 and CDR2: SGDLS and YYNGEE. DNA for the CDR3: TGTGCCAGCAGCCCCGGACTAGCGGGGATCCATGAGCAGTTCTTC. Its protein is CASSPGLAGIHEQFF.

This chain connects TRBV5-5 to TRBJ1-1; D gene uncertain. Germline V gives CDR1 SGHKS, CDR2 YYEKEE (reference sequence). The CDR3 is made up of 15 amino acids. The V end was cut by 6 bases, the J end by 1 base, with 16 bases between. CDR3 nucleotide sequence: TGTGCCAGCAACTTTTTGCTCCACACGAACACTGAAGCTTTCTTT. It encodes CASNFLLHTNTEAFF.

The rearrangement links TRBV28 to TRBJ2-1; a weak D match, TRBD2 (7 bases). Germline CDR1 and CDR2: MDHEN and SYDVKM. V was clipped by 1 base and J by 9 bases, with 25 bases between them. The CDR3 has 18 residues. This CDR3 reads CASSLSENVGGRRGEQFF. The CDR3, as DNA: TGTGCCAGCAGTTTATCTGAAAACGTGGGGGGGCGAAGGGGTGAGCAGTTCTTC. Using reference TRBV28 and TRBJ2-1 for the parts outside the CDR3, the full variable domain is DVKVTQSSRYLVKRTGEKVFLECVQDMDHENMFWYRQDPGLGLRLIYFSYDVKMKEKGDIPEGYSVSREKKERFSLILESASTNQTSMYLCASSLSENVGGRRGEQFFGPGTRLTVL.

This clone was seen only a few times. The chain employs TRBV6-5 and TRBJ2-7, with D possibly being TRBD1 (6 bases). V was cut by 6 bases and J by 0 bases, with 15 bases left in between. The germline V gene has CDR1 MNHEY and CDR2 SVGAGI. The CDR3 is made up of 15 amino acids. DNA of the CDR3: TGTGCCAGCAGCTTAGACAGGCGTTCCTCCTACGAGCAGTACTTC. Its translation: CASSLDRRSSYEQYF.

The gene calls are TRBV7-2 and TRBJ1-1; 8 positions match TRBD1. The CDR3 covers 15 residues. Germline V gene lookup returns CDR1 SGHTA and CDR2 FQGNSA. The trim removed 5 bases at V and 0 bases at J, leaving 5 bases unmatched. Written as DNA, the CDR3 is TGTGCCAGCAGCCCACAGGGGGGGCTGAACACTGAAGCTTTCTTT. Translation: CASSPQGGLNTEAFF.

The chain employs TRBV9 and TRBJ2-2, with D possibly matching TRBD2 (6 bases). Germline V gives CDR1 SGDLS, CDR2 YYNGEE. This CDR3 spans 13 amino acids. V lost 5 bases to trimming and J lost 5 bases, with 10 bases between them. CDR3 region: CASRARGTGELFF. CDR3 coding DNA: TGTGCCAGCAGGGCCCGGGGGACCGGGGAGCTGTTTTTT.

This clone was counted at least ten times. The chain is built from TRBV27 and TRBJ2-7, with TRBD1 as a possible D gene (6 bases). The CDR3 has 14 residues. Germline loops: CDR1 MNHEY, CDR2 SMNVEV (reference sequence). The V and J ends lost 3 bases and 4 bases respectively, with 13 bases between them. For the CDR3, the DNA is TGTGCCAGCAGTTTCGGGGCCAGGGGTTACGAGCAGTACTTC. Amino acids: CASSFGARGYEQYF.

This chain uses TRBV7-9 with TRBJ1-4; weak D call: TRBD1 (6 bases). The germline V and J ends were trimmed by 5 bases and 8 bases, with 15 bases remaining between them. Germline-derived CDR1 and CDR2 are SEHNR and FQNEAQ (reference sequence). This CDR3 has 14 amino acids. The CDR3 spells CASSLQQGGEKLFF. CDR3 DNA sequence: TGTGCCAGCAGCCTCCAACAGGGCGGCGAAAAACTGTTTTTT.